The 28 T cell receptor beta chains given below trace back to one sample, sequenced in a study of T cell repertoires in cytomegalovirus infection. TCRdb redid the calling of the reads with MiXCR, one entry per CDR3 protein. The data contain just under 500,000 distinct CDR3 sequences, 33% of them singletons. The antigens for these receptors are not known. The sample was cultured PBMCs, taken from culture after CMV antigen stimulation. The source is a human donor in good health (CMV status not recorded). Some clones in this sample may be carry-over from other donors' samples.

The rearrangement uses TRBV19 and TRBJ1-1, with D unresolved. CDR3 size: 13 residues. The germline V gene encodes CDR1 LNHDA and CDR2 SQIVND (reference sequence). V was pared by 1 base and J by 6 bases, with 9 bases between. In DNA, the CDR3 is TGTGCCAGTAGTATAGGCTGGCAGGCTGAAGCTTTCTTT. It encodes CASSIGWQAEAFF.

This clonotype was seen only a few times. This chain links TRBV7-9 with TRBJ1-1; D remains unclear. The CDR3 is 12 amino acids. Trimming left V 6 bases short and J 6 bases short, with 11 bases between. CDR1 is SEHNR, CDR2 FQNEAQ, per germline (reference sequence). CDR3 DNA: TGTGCCAGCAGGACACGGGGTGCTGAAGCTTTCTTT. Its translation: CASRTRGAEAFF.

In its sample, this clonotype was seen many times. The chain recombines TRBV7-2 with TRBJ1-6, with D perhaps TRBD1 (5 bases). V dropped 5 bases and J dropped 9 bases, with 14 bases sitting between them. The CDR3 runs to 14 residues. Germline V CDR1 and CDR2: SGHTA, FQGNSA. As DNA, the CDR3 is TGTGCCAGCAGCCCGGCGGGGCCACGTTCACCCCTCCACTTT. This sequence encodes CASSPAGPRSPLHF.

The sample holds a few counts of this clonotype. The J gene is TRBJ2-3, the V gene TRBV7-3, with 10 bases matching TRBD1. Germline trimming cut 5 bases from V and 7 bases from J; bases unmatched to any gene: 9. Germline V lookup: CDR1 SGHTA, CDR2 FQGTGA. The CDR3 sequence is 15 residues long. CDR3 protein: CASSLGTGVANTQYF. The CDR3 DNA follows: TGTGCCAGCAGCCTCGGGACAGGGGTTGCAAATACGCAGTATTTT.

This clonotype was observed a few times. The chain recombines TRBV7-2 with TRBJ1-4, with D possibly matching TRBD1 (6 bases). The CDR3 extends over 14 amino acids. V gave up 1 base and J gave up 5 bases, with 8 bases separating them. CDR1 SGHTA and CDR2 FQGNSA come from the germline V gene. The CDR3 is CASSLGTDNEKLFF. CDR3 sequence (DNA): TGTGCCAGCAGCTTAGGGACAGACAATGAAAAACTGTTTTTT.

The genes are TRBV29-1 and TRBJ2-1; TRBD1 matches 8 bases. The CDR3 is 14 amino acids. Losses at the gene ends were 3 bases for V and 8 bases for J; bases not matched to a gene: 9. CDR1 is SQVTM, CDR2 ANQGSEA, per germline. The CDR3 nucleotides read TGCAGCGTTGACCCGGGCCAGGGGGCGCATGAGCAGTTCTTC. Encoded protein: CSVDPGQGAHEQFF.

This clonotype occurred a few times. The chain combines TRBV19 with TRBJ1-5; TRBD1 agrees at 7 bases. With V trimmed by 6 bases and J by 4 bases, 9 bases remained unmatched. CDR3 length: 15 residues. Germline V gives CDR1 LNHDA, CDR2 SQIVND (reference sequence). Here the CDR3 reads CASRHTGVSNQPQHF. The CDR3 region has the DNA TGTGCCAGTAGGCACACAGGGGTTTCAAATCAGCCCCAGCATTTT.

The chain couples TRBV7-2 to TRBJ1-5; possibly TRBD1 for D (5 bases). The CDR3 is 16 amino acids. The V gene's germline CDR1 is SGHTA and CDR2 FQGNSA. With 6 bases removed from V and 8 bases from J, the gap between germline ends came to 23 bases. CDR3 bases: TGTGCCAGCAGGGAGACCGGGACCCCCGTCGGCAAGCCCCAGCATTTT. Protein sequence: CASRETGTPVGKPQHF.

The table lists this clonotype with many counts. The CDR3 here is CASSLEGGTGELFF. In DNA, the CDR3 is TGTGCCAGCAGCTTAGAAGGGGGAACCGGGGAGCTGTTTTTT. V usage is TRBV7-9 and J usage is TRBJ2-2; maybe TRBD1 (6 bases). There are 14 residues in the CDR3. The ends were cut back, 1 base at V and 5 bases at J, with 8 bases in the middle. The germline CDR1 and CDR2 sequences are SEHNR and FQNEAQ (reference sequence). Full variable domain (rest looked up from reference TRBV7-9 and TRBJ2-2): DTGVSQNPRHKITKRGQNVTFRCDPISEHNRLYWYRQTLGQGPEFLTYFQNEAQLEKSRLLSDRFSAERPKGSFSTLEIQRTEQGDSAMYLCASSLEGGTGELFFGEGSRLTVL.

CDR3 protein: CASSSRGTRKTYEQYV. The CDR3 coding sequence is TGTGCCAGCAGTTCTCGGGGGACTAGGAAAACCTACGAGCAGTACGTC. J is TRBJ2-7 and V is TRBV27; 8 bases agree with TRBD2. The V gene end was trimmed by 4 bases and the J gene end by 2 bases; junction bases not matched to a gene: 10. CDR1 and CDR2 from the germline V gene are MNHEY and SMNVEV (reference sequence). The CDR3 sequence is 16 residues long.

The chain is built from TRBV9 and TRBJ1-2; D not certain. Germline values: CDR1 SGDLS, CDR2 YYNGEE. Trimming left V 5 bases short and J 1 base short, with 9 bases between. CDR3 length equals 13 residues. The DNA of the CDR3 is TGTGCCAGCAGTGAGCAGAATAACTATGGCTACACCTTC. It codes for CASSEQNNYGYTF.

Here the CDR3 DNA reads TGTGCCAGCAGCTTAAGCGGCGGCGGTCTCTACGAGCAGTACGTC. Translation: CASSLSGGGLYEQYV. The rearrangement joins TRBV27 to TRBJ2-7, with a weak D call TRBD2 (5 bases). The CDR3 runs to 15 residues. V was pared by 6 bases and J by 3 bases, with 18 bases between. Germline CDR1 is MNHEY and CDR2 is SMNVEV (reference sequence).

There are many counts of this clonotype. The chain has TRBV7-2 and TRBJ2-7; D gene ambiguous. V was cut by 0 bases and J by 5 bases, with 14 bases left in between. The CDR3 covers 15 residues. Germline V gives CDR1 SGHTA, CDR2 FQGNSA. Written as DNA, the CDR3 is TGTGCCAGCAGCTTAGCTGGCCGTACGGGCCACGAGCAGTACTTC. Translating it yields CASSLAGRTGHEQYF.

The chain carries TRBV6-5 and TRBJ2-7; the match to TRBD2 covers 14 bases. This CDR3 comprises 17 residues. The V gene's germline CDR1 is MNHEY and CDR2 SVGAGI. V lost 2 bases to trimming and J lost 0 bases; unmatched junction nucleotides: 3. CDR3 DNA: TGTGCCAGCAGTTACCCGGGACTAGCGGGAGCCTCCTACGAGCAGTACTTC. Protein product: CASSYPGLAGASYEQYF.

This clonotype showed up just a few times. The chain has TRBV7-6 and TRBJ2-5; 7 nucleotides line up with TRBD2. Germline V lookup: CDR1 SGHVS, CDR2 FNYEAQ. The junction had 9 bases not matched to a gene; V was cut back by 0 bases and J by 5 bases. The CDR3 loop spans 16 amino acids. This CDR3 is CASSLAVGGGLETQYF. For the CDR3, the DNA is TGTGCCAGCAGCTTAGCGGTGGGGGGAGGGCTGGAGACCCAGTACTTC.

V gene TRBV4-1 combines with J gene TRBJ1-2; a possible D gene is TRBD1 (6 bases). The ends were cut back, 3 bases at V and 4 bases at J, with 21 bases in the middle. CDR1 MGHRA and CDR2 YSYEKL come from the germline V gene. CDR3 length equals 17 residues. CDR3 amino acids: CASSHPVAGDITYGYTF. As DNA, the CDR3 is TGCGCCAGCAGCCACCCCGTAGCGGGGGACATAACCTATGGCTACACCTTC.

Worth noting for this clonotype: This may be a read error, as it is one base from a much larger clone. The chain is built from TRBV9 and TRBJ2-1; D gene uncertain. The CDR3 sequence is 13 residues long. CDR1 is SGDLS and CDR2 is YYNGEE in the germline V gene. Trimming took off 0 bases at V and 3 bases at J, with 4 bases between the two ends. The CDR3: CASSVGVYNEQFF. The CDR3 DNA reads as TGTGCCAGCAGCGTAGGGGTCTACAATGAGCAGTTCTTC.

The rearrangement joins TRBV6-2 or TRBV6-3 to TRBJ2-4; 7 nucleotides agree with TRBD2. The trim removed 6 bases at V and 5 bases at J, leaving 19 bases unmatched. Germline V CDR1 and CDR2: MNHEY, SVGEGT. The CDR3 contains 18 residues. The CDR3 loop reads CASSRGITSAPGENIQYF. The CDR3 nucleotides are TGTGCCAGCAGCCGCGGAATCACTAGCGCCCCTGGGGAAAACATTCAGTACTTC.

CDR3 nucleotides: TGTGCCAGCAGTATACTAGCGGGAGGGCAGGATGAGCAGTTCTTC. Its protein product is CASSILAGGQDEQFF. J is TRBJ2-1 and V is TRBV6-5; 13 bases are shared with TRBD2. The CDR3 spans 15 residues. The ends lost 5 bases at V and 8 bases at J; junction bases unmatched: 6. The germline CDR1 and CDR2 sequences are MNHEY and SVGAGI.

This clonotype was counted at least ten times. This chain connects TRBV7-3 to TRBJ2-3; D is ambiguous. CDR3 size: 14 residues. The V and J ends lost 5 bases and 5 bases respectively, with 14 bases between them. Per germline, CDR1 SGHTA and CDR2 FQGTGA. The CDR3 DNA sequence: TGTGCCAGCAGCCCTGGCGCCGGGCGAGATACGCAGTATTTT. Its translation: CASSPGAGRDTQYF. Supplemented by reference TRBV7-3 and TRBJ2-3, the full variable domain reads GAGVSQTPSNKVTEKGKYVELRCDPISGHTALYWYRQSLGQGPEFLIYFQGTGAADDSGLPNDRFFAVRPEGSVSTLKIQRTERGDSAVYLCASSPGAGRDTQYFGPGTRLTVL.

The V call is TRBV7-6, the J call TRBJ2-2; D is undetermined. The CDR3 has 14 residues. The V end lost 3 bases, the J end lost 1 base, and 6 bases lay between the germline ends. Germline V gene data show CDR1 as SGHVS and CDR2 as FNYEAQ. CDR3 sequence: CASSLGWNTGELFF. CDR3 nucleotide sequence: TGTGCCAGCAGCTTGGGTTGGAACACCGGGGAGCTGTTTTTT.

This clonotype showed up many times. This rearrangement joins TRBV7-2 to TRBJ2-1, with a weak D call TRBD1 (6 bases). Per germline, CDR1 SGHTA and CDR2 FQGNSA. The CDR3 is 16 residues long. V gave up 3 bases and J gave up 4 bases, with 16 bases separating them. The DNA of the CDR3 is TGTGCCAGCAGCTTCGACCGGGACACAGTTTACAATGAGCAGTTCTTC. This encodes CASSFDRDTVYNEQFF.

The CDR3 DNA reads TGTGCCAGCAGCCTCCCAGGAAAAAACATTCAGTACTTC. Protein: CASSLPGKNIQYF. V is TRBV7-2 and J is TRBJ2-4, with no clear D. Trimming cost V 5 bases and J 4 bases, with 9 bases left between them. Germline CDR1 is SGHTA and CDR2 is FQGNSA. This CDR3 region has 13 residues.

This clonotype was seen only a few times. The rearrangement links TRBV5-6 to TRBJ1-5; 10 positions agree with TRBD1. In germline, CDR1 is SGHDT, CDR2 YYEEEE. With 0 bases clipped from V and 3 bases from J, the junction kept 6 bases outside the gene matches. The CDR3 has 17 residues. The CDR3 sequence: CASSLDGGQGVNQPQHF. For the CDR3, the DNA is TGTGCCAGCAGCTTGGATGGAGGACAGGGGGTCAATCAGCCCCAGCATTTT. Complete variable domain (other parts from reference TRBV5-6 and TRBJ1-5): DAGVTQSPTHLIKTRGQQVTLRCSPKSGHDTVSWYQQALGQGPQFIFQYYEEEERQRGNFPDRFSGHQFPNYSSELNVNALLLGDSALYLCASSLDGGQGVNQPQHFGDGTRLSIL.

The genes are TRBV20-1 and TRBJ2-5; a possible D gene is TRBD2 (6 bases). The V and J ends lost 5 bases and 2 bases respectively, with 12 bases between them. The CDR3 sequence is 13 residues long. CDR1 and CDR2 from the germline V gene are DFQATT and SNEGSKA (reference sequence). The CDR3 sequence is CSAVGREQETQYF. The CDR3 nucleotides are TGCAGTGCTGTCGGGAGAGAACAAGAGACCCAGTACTTC.

This clonotype showed up just a few times. The CDR3 loop reads CASSFRAGGAGTDTQYF. In DNA, the CDR3 is TGTGCCAGCAGCTTTAGGGCGGGGGGGGCTGGCACAGATACGCAGTATTTT. The V and J genes are TRBV11-2 and TRBJ2-3, with TRBD2 matching over 9 bases. V gave up 3 bases and J gave up 1 base; unmatched junction bases: 8. CDR3 size: 17 residues. Germline V gene data show CDR1 as SGHAT and CDR2 as FQNNGV.

This clonotype has a handful of counts. This chain uses TRBV12-3 or TRBV12-4 with TRBJ1-4; no definite D call. The CDR3 totals 13 residues. Trimming stripped 6 bases from V and 2 bases from J, with 7 bases between. The DNA for the CDR3 is TGTGCCAGCAGCCGGAACACTAATGAAAAACTGTTTTTT. Translating it yields CASSRNTNEKLFF.

In its sample, this clonotype was seen once. V is TRBV20-1 and J is TRBJ1-6; TRBD1 matches 7 bases. The CDR3 has 12 amino acids. V shed 6 bases, J shed 7 bases, and the junction held 3 bases outside the gene matches. CDR1 is DFQATT and CDR2 is SNEGSKA in the germline V gene (reference sequence). For the CDR3, the DNA is TGCAGTGCAGTACAGGGGAATTCACCCCTCCACTTT. Translating gives CSAVQGNSPLHF.